The 20 T cell receptor beta chains below all came from one sample that was sequenced in a study of CD8 T cells in Susac syndrome (dated by TCRdb to the late 2010s). Libraries were made using the immunoSEQ multiplex PCR assay. RNA was extracted using the RNeasy kit, and about 0.5 to 1 ug of the RNA was reverse transcribed with random hexamers. TCRdb itself trimmed the public reads at Q25 with fastp, ran MiXCR and retained productive beta chains. Each record represents a unique CDR3 protein, reported with the most common genes and DNA among its rows. The sample table shows under 350,000 distinct CDR3 sequences, and about 90% are seen once. Over 0.065% of the sample comes from the top ten. The specimen was CD4+ T cells from PBMCs. The source of these receptors is a human donor with multiple sclerosis.

This sequence joins TRBV7-2 and TRBJ2-5; the match to TRBD2 covers 10 bases. The CDR3 consists of 13 residues. The junction had 3 bases not matched to a gene; V was cut back by 2 bases and J by 9 bases. In germline, CDR1 is SGHTA, CDR2 FQGNSA. Here the CDR3 DNA reads TGTGCCAGCAGCTTACCCAGCGGGAGGGCCCAGTACTTC. Protein: CASSLPSGRAQYF.

The rearrangement uses TRBV19 and TRBJ1-3, with 9 bases lining up with TRBD1. V gave up 6 bases and J gave up 2 bases; unmatched junction bases: 11. CDR1 and CDR2 (germline): LNHDA, SQIVND (reference sequence). The CDR3 totals 17 residues. CDR3 bases: TGTGCCAGTAGGAGGGACAGGGCCGGTTCGGCTGGAAACACCATATATTTT. The encoded protein is CASRRDRAGSAGNTIYF.

The J gene is TRBJ2-7, the V gene TRBV30; D is undetermined. V was shortened by 0 bases and J by 7 bases, with 10 bases between the two germline ends. Per the germline V gene, CDR1 is GTSNPN and CDR2 is SVGIG (reference sequence). The CDR3 runs to 12 residues. The CDR3 nucleotides read TGTGCCTGGAGTGTTGCTGTTGAGGAGCAGTACTTC. This sequence encodes CAWSVAVEEQYF.

V gene TRBV19 combines with J gene TRBJ1-5; 7 nucleotides agree with TRBD1. The junction had 18 bases not matched to a gene; V was cut back by 7 bases and J by 6 bases. CDR3 length: 17 amino acids. The germline V gene encodes CDR1 LNHDA and CDR2 SQIVND (reference sequence). The CDR3 DNA sequence: TGTGCCAGTACCCCCCAACCCCCGACAGGGCGGGCTCAGCCCCAGCATTTT. This gives the protein CASTPQPPTGRAQPQHF.

The sample holds a few counts of this clonotype. J is TRBJ2-7 and V is TRBV29-1, with D unresolved. Germline CDR1 and CDR2: SQVTM and ANQGSEA. The CDR3 runs 13 residues. Trimming took 6 bases from V and 0 from J, leaving 12 bases between them. The CDR3 DNA reads as TGCAGCGTAGCTGGCCGTCACTCCTACGAGCAGTACTTC. Translating gives CSVAGRHSYEQYF.

The rearrangement links TRBV20-1 to TRBJ2-3; a weak D match, TRBD1 (5 bases). CDR1 is DFQATT and CDR2 is SNEGSKA in the germline V gene (reference sequence). This CDR3 has 13 residues. The V and J ends lost 5 bases and 2 bases respectively, with 11 bases between them. CDR3 nucleotide sequence: TGCAGTGCTGGGGCATTGTCCACAGATACGCAGTATTTT. Protein product: CSAGALSTDTQYF.

The chain joins TRBV7-3 to TRBJ2-1; D is undetermined. The CDR3 sequence is 14 residues long. Per germline, CDR1 SGHTA and CDR2 FQGTGA. V lost 4 bases and J 2 bases, leaving 9 bases between the germline ends. The CDR3 nucleotides read TGTGCCAGCAGCTCCCTTGCCACCTACAATGAGCAGTTCTTC. Translated, it gives CASSSLATYNEQFF. Complete variable domain (other parts from reference TRBV7-3 and TRBJ2-1): GAGVSQTPSNKVTEKGKYVELRCDPISGHTALYWYRQSLGQGPEFLIYFQGTGAADDSGLPNDRFFAVRPEGSVSTLKIQRTERGDSAVYLCASSSLATYNEQFFGPGTRLTVL.

This sequence joins TRBV11-2 and TRBJ1-2, with 7 positions matching TRBD1. The CDR3 runs to 17 residues. V lost 5 bases and J lost 4; bases outside the gene matches: 16. CDR1 SGHAT and CDR2 FQNNGV come from the germline V gene. This chain's CDR3 is CASSRTLRDSGAYGYTF. Here the CDR3 DNA reads TGTGCCAGCAGCCGTACTCTGAGGGACAGCGGAGCCTATGGCTACACCTTC.

The chain joins TRBV19 to TRBJ2-5; D possibly uses TRBD1 or TRBD2 (5 bases each). The CDR3 extends over 14 amino acids. The V end lost 3 bases, the J end lost 5 bases, and 13 bases lay between the germline ends. Germline CDR1 is LNHDA and CDR2 is SQIVND (reference sequence). CDR3 in amino acids: CASSISQGDETQYF. CDR3 in DNA: TGTGCCAGTAGTATTTCTCAGGGAGATGAGACCCAGTACTTC.

The chain joins TRBV7-2 to TRBJ2-5, with 7 nucleotides matching TRBD1. V lost 7 bases, J lost 2 bases, and 10 bases stayed unmatched. There are 15 residues in the CDR3. Germline V CDR1 and CDR2: SGHTA, FQGNSA. The CDR3 is CASTRQGLGQETQYF. The CDR3 nucleotides read TGTGCCAGCACCCGACAGGGATTAGGGCAAGAGACCCAGTACTTC.

Note on this clonotype: Germline and junction disagree at one end, which may indicate a read error. The chain is built from TRBV29-1 and TRBJ1-2; D call uncertain. Germline CDR1 and CDR2: SQVTM and ANQGSEA. This CDR3 contains 9 residues. The CDR3, as DNA: TGCAGCGTAACTCCCAGCGCTCTCTTC. This sequence encodes CSVTPSALF.

The chain carries TRBV5-1 and TRBJ1-1; TRBD1 might be the D (6 bases). Trimming shortened V by 4 bases and J by 5 bases, and 18 bases separated the two germline ends. Germline values: CDR1 SGHRS, CDR2 YFSETQ. The CDR3 is 15 amino acids. The CDR3 region is CASSQVWGAQTEAFF. The CDR3 DNA sequence: TGCGCCAGCAGCCAAGTATGGGGGGCGCAAACTGAAGCTTTCTTT.

This chain connects TRBV12-3 or TRBV12-4 to TRBJ2-2; D not resolved. This CDR3 has 13 amino acids. The ends were cut back, 6 bases at V and 0 bases at J, with 5 bases in the middle. CDR3 in amino acids: CASRQANTGELFF. In DNA form, the CDR3 reads TGTGCCAGCAGACAAGCGAACACCGGGGAGCTGTTTTTT.

This sequence joins TRBV5-1 and TRBJ2-1, with 16 positions matching TRBD2. Losses at the gene ends were 4 bases for V and 10 bases for J; bases not matched to a gene: 8. The CDR3 covers 16 residues. CDR1 is SGHRS, CDR2 YFSETQ, per germline. DNA for the CDR3: TGCGCCAGCAGCCCCGGGACTAGCGGGGGGGCTAGGGAGCAGTTCTTC. Its protein product is CASSPGTSGGAREQFF.

This rearrangement joins TRBV18 to TRBJ1-5; TRBD1 aligns across 7 bases. The CDR3 is made up of 15 amino acids. CDR1 is KGHSH, CDR2 LQKENI, per germline. V was pared by 3 bases and J by 3 bases, with 5 bases of the junction left unmatched. CDR3 DNA sequence: TGTGCCAGCTCACCCTCAGGGGGAAACAATCAGCCCCAGCATTTT. This codes for CASSPSGGNNQPQHF.

The chain uses TRBV7-6 and TRBJ2-1; TRBD2 aligns across 11 bases. V shed 5 bases, J shed 5 bases, and the junction held 11 bases outside the gene matches. The CDR3 length is 17 residues. Germline CDR1 reads SGHVS; CDR2 reads FNYEAQ. As DNA, the CDR3 is TGTGCCAGCAGCCGCGGGACTAGCGGAGTGGTGAACAATGAGCAGTTCTTC. Translation: CASSRGTSGVVNNEQFF.

The J gene is TRBJ2-1, the V gene TRBV11-2; TRBD2 agrees at 8 bases. There are 17 residues in the CDR3. Germline values: CDR1 SGHAT, CDR2 FQNNGV. The trim removed 5 bases at V and 3 bases at J, leaving 12 bases unmatched. The CDR3 DNA reads as TGTGCCAGCAGCCGTGGTCCTCCGGGGGGGTACTACAATGAGCAGTTCTTC. As protein: CASSRGPPGGYYNEQFF.

CDR3 in amino acids: CSARIGGSYGYTF. The CDR3 DNA sequence: TGCAGTGCTAGAATTGGGGGCTCCTATGGCTACACCTTC. This chain uses TRBV20-1 with TRBJ1-2; perhaps TRBD1 as D (6 bases). V gave up 2 bases and J gave up 4 bases, with 11 bases separating them. CDR3 length equals 13 residues. Per the germline V gene, CDR1 is DFQATT and CDR2 is SNEGSKA (reference sequence).

The chain combines TRBV5-1 with TRBJ2-3; the D is unclear. The V and J ends lost 5 bases and 0 bases respectively, with 13 bases between them. CDR1 and CDR2 from the germline V gene are SGHRS and YFSETQ. The CDR3 covers 15 residues. The CDR3 nucleotides are TGCGCCAGCAGTCCCCCCGGAATGAGCACAGATACGCAGTATTTT. Translating gives CASSPPGMSTDTQYF.

The J gene is TRBJ1-6, the V gene TRBV7-9; 7 bases map to TRBD1. Germline V lookup: CDR1 SEHNR, CDR2 FQNEAQ (reference sequence). V lost 2 bases and J lost 10; bases outside the gene matches: 5. The CDR3 covers 14 residues. The CDR3 sequence is CASSLWDRTSPLHF. The CDR3 DNA follows: TGTGCCAGCAGCTTATGGGACAGAACATCACCCCTCCACTTT.